Below, one T cell receptor beta chain is given with its context. Sequencing used immunoSEQ multiplex PCR; TCRdb keeps in-frame clones, though not all of them. Of 70,000 to 95,000 clones detected, roughly nine tenths appear once; the ten largest clones hold 13%. Drawing of blood for sampling happened at baseline, at cycle 4 day 1, and at cycle 7 day 1. This record belongs to a study of OX40 agonist ivuxolimab in advanced cancers. On the study more broadly: Ivuxolimab is an agonistic anti-OX40 (CD134) antibody, and patients were treated with it. Subjects had a mean age of around 63 years, with a range of roughly 20 to 79; around 83% were male. Partial responses were seen in three patients, one with hepatocellular carcinoma and two with cutaneous melanoma.

The receptor's source is an adult with an advanced solid tumor such as melanoma, head and neck, liver or kidney cancer. Sequencing was performed on CD4+ or CD8+ T cells sorted from blood, taken in a trial of the OX40 agonist ivuxolimab.

CDR3 loop: CASSLYERLYEQYF. The DNA of the CDR3 is TGTGCCAGCAGCTTATATGAGAGGCTCTACGAGCAGTACTTC. The V call is TRBV11-3, the J call TRBJ2-7, with D hard to call. Germline CDR1 reads SGHNT; CDR2 reads YENEEA. The CDR3 runs to 14 residues. V gave up 2 bases and J gave up 3 bases, with 11 bases separating them.